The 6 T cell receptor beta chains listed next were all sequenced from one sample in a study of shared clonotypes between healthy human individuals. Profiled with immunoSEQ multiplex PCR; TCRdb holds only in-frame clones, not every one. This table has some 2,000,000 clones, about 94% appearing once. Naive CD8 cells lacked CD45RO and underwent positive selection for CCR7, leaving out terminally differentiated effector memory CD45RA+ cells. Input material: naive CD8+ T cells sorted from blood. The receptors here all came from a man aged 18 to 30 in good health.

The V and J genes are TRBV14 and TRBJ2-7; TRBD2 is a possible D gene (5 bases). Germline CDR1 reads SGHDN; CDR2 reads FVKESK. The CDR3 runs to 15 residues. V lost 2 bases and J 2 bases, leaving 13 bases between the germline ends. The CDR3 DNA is TGTGCCAGCAGCCAATACTCGCGGGCCGCCTACGAGCAGTACTTC. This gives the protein CASSQYSRAAYEQYF.

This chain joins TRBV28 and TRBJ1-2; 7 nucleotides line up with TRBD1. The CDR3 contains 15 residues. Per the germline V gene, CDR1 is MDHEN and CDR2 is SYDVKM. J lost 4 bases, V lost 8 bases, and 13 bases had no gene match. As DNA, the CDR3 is TGTGCCAGCCGAATACAGGGGATATCTGGCTATGGCTACACCTTC. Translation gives CASRIQGISGYGYTF.

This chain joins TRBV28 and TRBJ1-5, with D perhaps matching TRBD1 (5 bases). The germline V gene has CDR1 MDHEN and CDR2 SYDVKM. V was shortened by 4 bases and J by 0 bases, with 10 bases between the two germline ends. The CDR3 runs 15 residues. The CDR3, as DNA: TGTGCCAGCAGTTCCCGGGGGTATAGCAATCAGCCCCAGCATTTT. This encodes CASSSRGYSNQPQHF.

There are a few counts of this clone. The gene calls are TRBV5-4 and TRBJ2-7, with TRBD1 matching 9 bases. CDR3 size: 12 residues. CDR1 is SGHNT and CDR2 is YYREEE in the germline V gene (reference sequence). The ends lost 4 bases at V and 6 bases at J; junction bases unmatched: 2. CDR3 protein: CASSRTGAEQYF. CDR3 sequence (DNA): TGTGCCAGCAGCCGGACAGGGGCCGAGCAGTACTTC.

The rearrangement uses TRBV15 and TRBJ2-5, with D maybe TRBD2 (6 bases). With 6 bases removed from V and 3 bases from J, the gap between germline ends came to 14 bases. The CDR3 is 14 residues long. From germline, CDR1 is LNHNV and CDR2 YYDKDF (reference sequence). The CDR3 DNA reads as TGTGCCACCAGGGAGTGGGGGGTGGAAGAGACCCAGTACTTC. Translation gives CATREWGVEETQYF.

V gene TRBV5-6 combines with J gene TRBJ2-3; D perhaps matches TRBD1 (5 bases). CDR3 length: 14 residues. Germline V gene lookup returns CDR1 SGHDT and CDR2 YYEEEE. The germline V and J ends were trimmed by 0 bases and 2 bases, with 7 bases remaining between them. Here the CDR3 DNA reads TGTGCCAGCAGCTTGGGACAGTTCACAGATACGCAGTATTTT. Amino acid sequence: CASSLGQFTDTQYF.